This T cell receptor (beta chain) was sequenced in a study of T cells in Graves' hyperthyroidism and ophthalmopathy. The V gene's germline CDR1 is SGHVS and CDR2 FNYEAQ. V was trimmed by 6 bases and J by 4 bases, leaving 10 bases between them. The CDR3 covers 13 residues. Amplification of TCR beta CDR3 regions used RNA as the template. An initial round of RT-PCR targeting the TCR CDR3 relied on the HTBI primer set. Each CDR3 protein is one row after TCRdb ran MiXCR on the multiplex PCR reads. Of about 380,000 distinct CDR3 sequences in the sample, roughly 18% are singletons; the top ten hold around 40%.

Sequencing was performed on blood. This receptor was taken from a man in his late teens or twenties with Graves' ophthalmopathy. This rearrangement joins TRBV7-6 to TRBJ1-3; D is unclear. CDR3: CASRGFNGNTIYF. The DNA of the CDR3 is TGTGCCAGCAGGGGGTTTAACGGAAACACCATATATTTT.